The next 21 T cell receptor beta chains were all read from a single sample in a study of T-cell reconstitution after alpha-beta-depleted transplantation in children. Preparation of the TCRbeta library used unique molecular identifiers. TCRdb analysed the PCR reads with MiXCR anew, one entry per CDR3 protein. The sample holds 600,000 to 800,000 distinct CDR3 sequences, over 10% seen once. The specimen was PBMCs, collected before TCRalphabeta/CD19-depleted stem cell transplant. The source is a girl aged 2 to 10 with congenital amegakaryocytic thrombocytopenia, due to receive a stem cell transplant.

In this sample, this clonotype turned up a few times. The CDR3 loop is CASSPPKRASYNEQFF. The DNA for the CDR3 is TGTGCCAGCAGCCCACCTAAGCGGGCGTCCTACAATGAGCAGTTCTTC. The gene calls are TRBV28 and TRBJ2-1, with D tentatively TRBD2 (6 bases). This CDR3 is 16 amino acids long. V gave up 6 bases and J gave up 1 base, with 16 bases separating them. Germline V CDR1 and CDR2: MDHEN, SYDVKM.

This clonotype was recorded many times. This chain joins TRBV28 and TRBJ2-7, with a possible D match to TRBD1 (6 bases). The length of the CDR3 is 16 residues. With 5 bases removed from V and 3 bases from J, the gap between germline ends came to 20 bases. CDR1 is MDHEN, CDR2 SYDVKM, per germline. The CDR3 region has the DNA TGTGCCAGCAGTACCCCGGACAGAAGCTCTTTCTACGAGCAGTACTTC. This gives the protein CASSTPDRSSFYEQYF.

Ten or more counts support this clonotype. The CDR3 DNA is TGTGCCAGCAGTTTAAACAGGGGATTGACTGAGCAGTTCTTC. Amino acid sequence: CASSLNRGLTEQFF. The chain employs TRBV12-3 or TRBV12-4 and TRBJ2-1, with 7 bases that match TRBD1. Trimming cost V 2 bases and J 9 bases; bases outside gene matches: 7. There are 14 residues in the CDR3.

The chain combines TRBV3-1 with TRBJ2-3, with 7 bases matching TRBD2. The CDR3 loop spans 16 amino acids. CDR1 is LGHDT, CDR2 YNNKEL, per germline (reference sequence). V was pared by 8 bases and J by 0 bases, with 11 bases of the junction left unmatched. CDR3 bases: TGTGCCAGCCAGGCATGGGAGGGCCAGAGCACAGATACGCAGTATTTT. This codes for CASQAWEGQSTDTQYF.

This clonotype was seen a handful of times. This chain joins TRBV6-1 and TRBJ2-4; the match to TRBD1 covers 9 bases. The J segment lost 2 bases and the V segment lost 4 bases, leaving 21 bases of the junction unmatched. The CDR3 spans 21 residues. In germline, CDR1 is MNHNS, CDR2 SASEGT. This chain's CDR3 is CASSGPSPGQGTIPPKNIQYF. The CDR3 nucleotides are TGTGCCAGCAGTGGACCCTCTCCGGGACAGGGAACGATTCCCCCCAAAAACATTCAGTACTTC.

The chain links TRBV29-1 to TRBJ1-2, with a weak D call TRBD1 (5 bases). CDR1 is SQVTM, CDR2 ANQGSEA, per germline. CDR3 length: 11 residues. The CDR3 DNA follows: TGCTGCTCACGGGACTCATATGGCTACACCTTC. Its protein is CCSRDSYGYTF.

The chain has TRBV5-1 and TRBJ2-7; 7 bases align to TRBD1. V was pared by 8 bases and J by 2 bases, with 10 bases of the junction left unmatched. The length of the CDR3 is 14 residues. Germline V gives CDR1 SGHRS, CDR2 YFSETQ. The CDR3 sequence: CASRGDSPPYEQYF. The DNA of the CDR3 is TGCGCCAGTAGAGGGGACAGCCCACCCTACGAGCAGTACTTC.

This clonotype has ten or more counts. The chain employs TRBV29-1 and TRBJ2-7; D is possibly TRBD2 (5 bases). The germline V and J ends were trimmed by 4 bases and 0 bases, with 10 bases remaining between them. In germline, CDR1 is SQVTM, CDR2 ANQGSEA. CDR3 length: 13 amino acids. CDR3 loop: CSVVEGFSYEQYF. Here the CDR3 DNA reads TGCAGCGTTGTAGAGGGATTCTCCTACGAGCAGTACTTC.

The V gene is TRBV6-2 or TRBV6-3, the J gene TRBJ2-2, with 9 bases that match TRBD1. Trimming took 7 bases from V and 13 from J; bases not matched to a gene: 13. This CDR3 has 14 residues. Germline V CDR1 and CDR2: MNHEY, SVGEGT. The CDR3, as DNA: TGTGCCAGCAATCCGGGACAGGGACTGTGGGGGCTGTTTTTT. Encoded protein: CASNPGQGLWGLFF.

At least ten counts were recorded for this clonotype. The J gene is TRBJ1-2, the V gene TRBV6-1; 10 positions agree with TRBD1. The J segment lost 4 bases and the V segment lost 8 bases, leaving 7 bases of the junction unmatched. Germline V gene sequence: CDR1 MNHNS, CDR2 SASEGT. The CDR3 is 14 residues long. CDR3 in amino acids: CASAKGDRGYGYTF. CDR3 coding DNA: TGTGCCAGCGCAAAGGGGGACAGGGGCTATGGCTACACCTTC.

This clonotype was seen at least ten times. The chain combines TRBV20-1 with TRBJ2-3; TRBD1 or TRBD2 may be the D gene (5 bases each). V gave up 0 bases and J gave up 2 bases, with 18 bases separating them. The length of the CDR3 is 17 residues. Looked up from germline, CDR1 is DFQATT and CDR2 is SNEGSKA (reference sequence). In DNA, the CDR3 is TGCAGTGCTAGAGATCTTTCCGAGGGGCTCTTCACAGATACGCAGTATTTT. Translation: CSARDLSEGLFTDTQYF.

The table lists this clonotype with many counts. The V and J genes are TRBV29-1 and TRBJ1-2, with no clear D. V gave up 4 bases and J gave up 8 bases, with 14 bases separating them. The CDR3 spans 12 residues. Per the germline V gene, CDR1 is SQVTM and CDR2 is ANQGSEA. The CDR3 loop is CSVVRSGRGYTF. The CDR3 bases are TGCAGCGTTGTACGGAGTGGACGCGGCTACACCTTC.

This clonotype was observed many times. The V call is TRBV28, the J call TRBJ2-1; D possibly corresponds to TRBD2 (5 bases). The V gene's germline CDR1 is MDHEN and CDR2 SYDVKM. The CDR3 is made up of 16 amino acids. Trimming left V 5 bases short and J 6 bases short, with 20 bases between. The CDR3 loop reads CASSVDLVGGLNEQFF. Written as DNA, the CDR3 is TGTGCCAGCAGTGTCGACCTAGTTGGCGGGCTCAATGAGCAGTTCTTC.

This clonotype showed up many times. V usage is TRBV5-1 and J usage is TRBJ2-3; 7 bases agree with TRBD1. Germline trimming cut 3 bases from V and 8 bases from J; bases unmatched to any gene: 6. The CDR3 runs 13 residues. The germline gives CDR1 SGHRS, CDR2 YFSETQ. The CDR3 DNA reads TGCGCCAGCAGCTACCCAGAGGGGGCTACGCAGTATTTT. Its protein product is CASSYPEGATQYF. Full variable domain (outside the CDR3, taken from reference TRBV5-1 and TRBJ2-3): KAGVTQTPRYLIKTRGQQVTLSCSPISGHRSVSWYQQTPGQGLQFLFEYFSETQRNKGNFPGRFSGRQFSNSRSEMNVSTLELGDSALYLCASSYPEGATQYFGPGTRLTVL.

This clonotype was counted only a few times. This chain joins TRBV5-1 and TRBJ1-5; D is perhaps TRBD1 (5 bases). V gave up 0 bases and J gave up 5 bases, with 18 bases separating them. The length of the CDR3 is 17 residues. CDR1 SGHRS and CDR2 YFSETQ come from the germline V gene. For the CDR3, the DNA is TGCGCCAGCAGCTTGGACGGGGCAAGTACGTCGGATCAGCCCCAGCATTTT. Residues: CASSLDGASTSDQPQHF.

This clonotype was recorded at least ten times. The chain employs TRBV5-1 and TRBJ2-3; 11 bases align to TRBD2. CDR3 size: 18 residues. CDR1 and CDR2 from the germline V gene are SGHRS and YFSETQ. V lost 4 bases and J lost 6; bases outside the gene matches: 16. The CDR3 nucleotides are TGCGCCAGCAGCATGTTGACTAGCGGGAATAGTCATGGGGATACGCAGTATTTT. It codes for CASSMLTSGNSHGDTQYF.

This clonotype was recorded many times. This chain uses TRBV29-1 with TRBJ1-4; no clear D gene. Germline CDR1 is SQVTM and CDR2 is ANQGSEA. Trimming removed 3 bases from V and 8 bases from J, with 10 bases in between. The CDR3 has 12 amino acids. For the CDR3, the DNA is TGCAGCGTTGAGGCAGACCGAGAAAAACTGTTTTTT. It specifies CSVEADREKLFF.

This clonotype was observed at least ten times. The genes are TRBV10-3 and TRBJ1-1, with 9 nucleotides matching TRBD1. Looked up from germline, CDR1 is ENHRY and CDR2 is SYGVKD. The V gene end was trimmed by 0 bases and the J gene end by 10 bases; junction bases not matched to a gene: 12. The CDR3 totals 16 residues. The CDR3 sequence is CAISESSGTGSLGAFF. DNA of the CDR3: TGTGCCATCAGTGAGTCGTCCGGGACAGGGAGTTTAGGAGCTTTCTTT.

In its sample, this clonotype was seen many times. The V call is TRBV10-3, the J call TRBJ2-1, with D maybe TRBD2 (7 bases). Germline CDR1 is ENHRY and CDR2 is SYGVKD. The CDR3 is made up of 15 amino acids. Deletions cut 4 bases from V and 8 bases from J, with 18 bases between. Here the CDR3 DNA reads TGTGCCATCAGTGCACTCCCGGGGGGCCAGGATGAGCAGTTCTTC. It codes for CAISALPGGQDEQFF.

This clonotype has just a few counts. The V gene is TRBV5-6, the J gene TRBJ2-1; possible D gene TRBD2, 6 bases. CDR3 size: 17 residues. The V end was cut by 0 bases, the J end by 6 bases, with 19 bases between. Germline assignment: CDR1 SGHDT and CDR2 YYEEEE. The chain's CDR3 is CASSLGFKGPEGNEQFF. DNA of the CDR3: TGTGCCAGCAGCTTGGGTTTTAAGGGACCGGAGGGCAATGAGCAGTTCTTC.

This clonotype came up a few times. V gene TRBV5-1 combines with J gene TRBJ2-3; D might be TRBD1 or TRBD2, each matching 5 bases. Germline CDR1 and CDR2: SGHRS and YFSETQ. The CDR3 length is 15 residues. Trimming left V 4 bases short and J 1 base short, with 13 bases between. The CDR3 DNA is TGCGCCAGCAGCGCCGGGACCCAGGGCACAGATACGCAGTATTTT. Residues: CASSAGTQGTDTQYF. The full variable domain, completed using reference TRBV5-1 and TRBJ2-3, is KAGVTQTPRYLIKTRGQQVTLSCSPISGHRSVSWYQQTPGQGLQFLFEYFSETQRNKGNFPGRFSGRQFSNSRSEMNVSTLELGDSALYLCASSAGTQGTDTQYFGPGTRLTVL.